This T cell receptor beta chain was identified during a study of blood T cell repertoires in COVID-19. About the research overall: Samples of COVID-19 (acute and convalescent) were obtained from the United States, Italy and Spain.

As handled by the study authors: Reference gene primer amplification gave estimated nucleated cell counts. TCRdb's copy holds only in-frame clones and misses some; the assay was immunoSEQ multiplex PCR. Clone size and the V and J calls come from that table; the DNA yielded D and trimming. The sample consists of fewer than 200,000 clones, 60% to 80% of them appearing once. CDR3 length: 14 residues. Germline V CDR1 and CDR2: MNHNY, SVGAGI (reference sequence). J was trimmed by 3 bases and V by 5 bases; bases with no gene match: 5. The J gene is TRBJ2-3, the V gene TRBV6-6, with 7 bases fitting TRBD2. The sample was peripheral blood. The receptor was derived from a woman aged 65 to 85 with acute or convalescent COVID-19. As DNA, the CDR3 is TGTGCCAGCAGTATAGCGGGCCGGACAGATACGCAGTATTTT. It codes for CASSIAGRTDTQYF.